The 15 T cell receptor beta chains presented below share a single source sample, sequenced in a study of Graves' ophthalmopathy and Graves' hyperthyroidism. Investigators amplified TCR beta CDR3 regions from RNA transcripts. An opening RT-PCR round employed HTBI primers and preceded a second-round multiplex PCR. TCRdb reanalysed the multiplex PCR reads using MiXCR and keeps one entry per CDR3 protein. Of roughly 230,000 distinct CDR3 sequences listed, about a fifth are singletons. Sequenced sample: peripheral blood. The receptors derive from a woman aged 45-65 years with Graves' ophthalmopathy.

V usage is TRBV19 and J usage is TRBJ2-4, with D possibly TRBD2 on 6 matching bases. The length of the CDR3 is 12 residues. V was trimmed by 1 base and J by 9 bases, leaving 7 bases between them. Germline lookup yields CDR1 LNHDA and CDR2 SQIVND (reference sequence). As DNA, the CDR3 is TGTGCCAGTAGTATAGGAGCGGGCATTCAGTACTTC. Translated, it gives CASSIGAGIQYF.

This clonotype was seen many times. The gene calls are TRBV5-5 and TRBJ1-5; D possibly corresponds to TRBD1 (6 bases). V was trimmed by 5 bases and J by 3 bases, leaving 12 bases between them. Germline lookup yields CDR1 SGHKS and CDR2 YYEKEE (reference sequence). This CDR3 has 14 residues. CDR3 DNA: TGTGCCAGCAGGGGAGGGGGTCCCAATCAGCCCCAGCATTTT. Amino acid sequence: CASRGGGPNQPQHF.

This clonotype showed up many times. V usage is TRBV7-8 and J usage is TRBJ2-4; D possibly matches TRBD1 or TRBD2 (5 bases each). CDR3 size: 13 residues. Germline lookup yields CDR1 SGHVS and CDR2 FQNEAQ. V was pared by 4 bases and J by 9 bases, with 13 bases between. This CDR3 is CASSSREKGIQYF. CDR3 nucleotide sequence: TGTGCCAGCAGCTCCAGGGAGAAGGGCATTCAGTACTTC.

The gene calls are TRBV24-1 and TRBJ2-5, with D perhaps matching TRBD1 or TRBD2 (6 bases each). The CDR3 sequence is 14 residues long. Per the germline V gene, CDR1 is KGHDR and CDR2 is SFDVKD. With 3 bases removed from V and 5 bases from J, the gap between germline ends came to 12 bases. The CDR3 DNA reads as TGTGCCACCAGTGATGGGGGGCGTAGGGAGACCCAGTACTTC. It codes for CATSDGGRRETQYF.

This clonotype was counted many times. The chain couples TRBV5-1 to TRBJ2-7, with 7 bases identical to TRBD2. Germline V gene sequence: CDR1 SGHRS, CDR2 YFSETQ. CDR3 size: 13 residues. With V trimmed by 4 bases and J by 2 bases, 3 bases remained unmatched. The CDR3 here is CASSLADAYEQYF. The DNA of the CDR3 is TGCGCCAGCAGCCTAGCGGACGCCTACGAGCAGTACTTC.

The chain couples TRBV18 to TRBJ2-7; 8 positions agree with TRBD1. This CDR3 contains 16 residues. V shed 3 bases, J shed 7 bases, and the junction held 14 bases outside the gene matches. Per the germline V gene, CDR1 is KGHSH and CDR2 is LQKENI. The DNA of the CDR3 is TGTGCCAGCTCACCCACCCAGGGGGCAGGCGGTCGTGAGCAGTACTTC. Its translation is CASSPTQGAGGREQYF.

The chain carries TRBV6-1 and TRBJ2-7, with 8 bases aligning to TRBD2. Germline CDR1 reads MNHNS; CDR2 reads SASEGT. With 8 bases clipped from V and 5 bases from J, the junction kept 8 bases outside the gene matches. This CDR3 contains 13 residues. The CDR3 loop reads CASQPAGEHEQYF. Here the CDR3 DNA reads TGTGCCAGCCAACCAGCGGGAGAACACGAGCAGTACTTC.

The V gene is TRBV30, the J gene TRBJ2-4; D might be TRBD1 or TRBD2, each matching 5 bases. The length of the CDR3 is 13 residues. V lost 7 bases to trimming and J lost 8 bases, with 18 bases between them. Germline lookup yields CDR1 GTSNPN and CDR2 SVGIG (reference sequence). CDR3 residues: CAFLGTQRDIQYF. CDR3 nucleotide sequence: TGTGCCTTCCTCGGGACCCAAAGGGACATTCAGTACTTC.

This clonotype was counted many times. This chain connects TRBV19 to TRBJ1-6, with D unclear. The CDR3 covers 17 residues. The germline CDR1 and CDR2 sequences are LNHDA and SQIVND (reference sequence). Trimming removed 3 bases at V and 0 bases at J, with 12 bases between. The CDR3 coding sequence is TGTGCCAGTAGTATCTTCCAGGCAAGCTCCTATAATTCACCCCTCCACTTT. The encoded protein is CASSIFQASSYNSPLHF.

This clonotype was observed many times. Being one base from a much bigger clone, this may be a read error. The chain combines TRBV15 with TRBJ1-1; no definite D call. Deletions cut 3 bases from V and 4 bases from J, with 21 bases between. Germline assignment: CDR1 LNHNV and CDR2 YYDKDF (reference sequence). The CDR3 is made up of 17 amino acids. The CDR3 region has the DNA TGTGCCACCAGCAGTGCTGGAATTCTAACGATGAGCACTGAAGCTTTCTTT. Translation: CATSSAGILTMSTEAFF. Using reference TRBV15 and TRBJ1-1 for the parts outside the CDR3, the full variable domain is DAMVIQNPRYQVTQFGKPVTLSCSQTLNHNVMYWYQQKSSQAPKLLFHYYDKDFNNEADTPDNFQSRRPNTSFCFLDIRSPGLGDTAMYLCATSSAGILTMSTEAFFGQGTRLTVV.

This clonotype has a count of ten or more. V usage is TRBV30 and J usage is TRBJ1-1, with D uncertain. Between the trimmed V and J ends, which lost 5 bases and 5 bases, there was a span of 12 bases. Per the germline V gene, CDR1 is GTSNPN and CDR2 is SVGIG (reference sequence). This CDR3 spans 12 amino acids. For the CDR3, the DNA is TGTGCCTGGGGGCGAGGTGGGACTGAAGCTTTCTTT. Protein: CAWGRGGTEAFF.

In this sample, this clonotype turned up many times. This chain joins TRBV7-9 and TRBJ2-6, with 7 bases fitting TRBD1. The V segment lost 1 base and the J segment 0 bases; nucleotides outside the gene matches: 6. CDR3 size: 18 residues. Germline V gene sequence: CDR1 SEHNR, CDR2 FQNEAQ (reference sequence). The CDR3 spells CASSLGGRGSSGANVLTF. In DNA, the CDR3 is TGTGCCAGCAGCTTAGGTGGCAGGGGGAGCTCTGGGGCCAACGTCCTGACTTTC.

This clonotype came up many times. The chain links TRBV25-1 to TRBJ2-7; possibly TRBD1 or TRBD2 for D (5 bases each). Trimming removed 4 bases from V and 2 bases from J, with 21 bases in between. Germline lookup yields CDR1 MGHDK and CDR2 SYGVNS. The CDR3 runs to 17 residues. The CDR3 region has the DNA TGTGCCAGCAGTGTAGGTTTCCGTGGGACGCGGGCCTACGAGCAGTACTTC. This codes for CASSVGFRGTRAYEQYF.

This clonotype appeared many times. The chain combines TRBV20-1 with TRBJ2-3, with TRBD1 matching over 7 bases. Germline V gene sequence: CDR1 DFQATT, CDR2 SNEGSKA (reference sequence). Trimming took 3 bases from V and 0 from J; bases not matched to a gene: 6. CDR3 length equals 15 residues. DNA of the CDR3: TGCAGTGCTAGTCAAGGGGGCGCCAGCACAGATACGCAGTATTTT. This sequence encodes CSASQGGASTDTQYF.

This clonotype was counted at least ten times. The gene calls are TRBV5-6 and TRBJ1-1; maybe TRBD1 (5 bases). This CDR3 is built from 15 residues. The germline gives CDR1 SGHDT, CDR2 YYEEEE. Trimming cost V 2 bases and J 4 bases, with 15 bases left between them. CDR3 region: CASSFLDSRATEAFF. CDR3 DNA: TGTGCCAGCAGCTTCCTCGATAGCAGGGCCACTGAAGCTTTCTTT.